Below are 32 T cell receptor beta chains sequenced from a single sample in a study of a mutant IDH1 vaccine in newly diagnosed glioma. Described time point: week 35, safety follow-up. The study gave 300 ug of mutant IDH1 20-mer peptide per vaccine dose, with topical imiquimod. The assay was immunoSEQ multiplex PCR, and TCRdb's table has in-frame clones only and misses some. The data hold around 70,000 clones, with 84% observed a single time. These TCRs' antigens remain unknown. The sample was PBMCs, taken from a glioma patient whose treatment included an IDH1 peptide vaccine. Receptors originate from a man younger than 30 with glioma.

This chain connects TRBV19 to TRBJ1-1, with 10 positions matching TRBD1. The V gene's germline CDR1 is LNHDA and CDR2 SQIVND (reference sequence). The CDR3 is 13 amino acids. With V trimmed by 9 bases and J by 3 bases, 4 bases remained unmatched. CDR3 DNA sequence: TGTGCCAGCGACAGGGGGCTGGACACTGAAGCTTTCTTT. It codes for CASDRGLDTEAFF.

The chain combines TRBV7-9 with TRBJ2-6; a weak D match, TRBD1 (5 bases). From germline, CDR1 is SEHNR and CDR2 FQNEAQ (reference sequence). Between the trimmed V and J ends, which lost 3 bases and 2 bases, there was a span of 17 bases. CDR3 length equals 18 residues. CDR3 sequence: CASSFGAAGKPGANVLTF. In DNA form, the CDR3 reads TGTGCCAGCAGCTTTGGTGCGGCAGGGAAACCTGGGGCCAACGTCCTGACTTTC.

V gene TRBV5-5 combines with J gene TRBJ1-1; TRBD1 is a possible D gene (6 bases). CDR1 and CDR2 (germline): SGHKS, YYEKEE (reference sequence). The CDR3 is made up of 17 amino acids. Between the trimmed V and J ends, which lost 0 bases and 3 bases, there was a span of 18 bases. The CDR3 DNA reads as TGTGCCAGCAGCTTGGACCGGGGGGCAAATTCCCACACTGAAGCTTTCTTT. Translating it yields CASSLDRGANSHTEAFF.

This sequence joins TRBV2 and TRBJ1-5; the D gene is possibly TRBD1 (5 bases). V was trimmed by 5 bases and J by 2 bases, leaving 13 bases between them. Germline V gene data show CDR1 as SNHLY and CDR2 as FYNNEI. This CDR3 has 15 amino acids. The CDR3 is CASSPDRFGNQPQHF. The CDR3 coding sequence is TGTGCCAGCAGTCCTGACAGATTCGGCAATCAGCCCCAGCATTTT.

This clone came up once. The rearrangement links TRBV27 to TRBJ1-6; maybe TRBD1 (5 bases). The V and J ends lost 8 bases and 4 bases respectively, with 15 bases between them. This CDR3 is 15 amino acids long. Germline CDR1 reads MNHEY; CDR2 reads SMNVEV (reference sequence). The CDR3 reads CASGYRGSYNSPLHF. The CDR3 coding sequence is TGTGCCAGCGGGTATAGGGGCTCGTATAATTCACCCCTCCACTTT.

This chain uses TRBV7-8 with TRBJ2-3; D might be TRBD2 (6 bases). The CDR3 covers 16 residues. V gave up 1 base and J gave up 5 bases, with 16 bases separating them. Germline-derived CDR1 and CDR2 are SGHVS and FQNEAQ. The CDR3 loop is CASSLGTGVGVDTQYF. In DNA form, the CDR3 reads TGTGCCAGCAGCTTAGGGACGGGGGTTGGGGTAGATACGCAGTATTTT.

The chain carries TRBV5-6 and TRBJ2-1; D unresolved. The CDR3 is made up of 12 amino acids. The V and J ends lost 3 bases and 4 bases respectively, with 5 bases between them. Per the germline V gene, CDR1 is SGHDT and CDR2 is YYEEEE. CDR3 nucleotides: TGTGCCAGCAGCTCCCTATACAATGAGCAGTTCTTC. This encodes CASSSLYNEQFF. Filled out from reference TRBV5-6 and TRBJ2-1, the complete variable domain reads DAGVTQSPTHLIKTRGQQVTLRCSPKSGHDTVSWYQQALGQGPQFIFQYYEEEERQRGNFPDRFSGHQFPNYSSELNVNALLLGDSALYLCASSSLYNEQFFGPGTRLTVL.

The CDR3, as DNA: TGTGCCAGCAGAACCGGAGGGGTGCCAGATACGCAGTATTTT. Amino acid sequence: CASRTGGVPDTQYF. The V gene is TRBV6-5, the J gene TRBJ2-3; tentative D call: TRBD2 (6 bases). CDR1 is MNHEY and CDR2 is SVGAGI in the germline V gene. The CDR3 totals 14 residues. The V and J ends lost 6 bases and 4 bases respectively, with 14 bases between them.

The J gene is TRBJ2-3, the V gene TRBV5-1; tentative D call: TRBD1 (7 bases). Looked up from germline, CDR1 is SGHRS and CDR2 is YFSETQ. This CDR3 has 15 residues. V was trimmed by 4 bases and J by 0 bases, leaving 12 bases between them. The CDR3 here is CASSGGTASTDTQYF. The CDR3 nucleotides are TGCGCCAGCAGCGGAGGGACAGCTAGCACAGATACGCAGTATTTT.

The chain joins TRBV5-4 to TRBJ1-1, with D hard to call. Germline values: CDR1 SGHNT, CDR2 YYREEE (reference sequence). Trimming shortened V by 0 bases and J by 1 base, and 7 bases separated the two germline ends. CDR3 length: 14 residues. The CDR3 region has the DNA TGTGCCAGCAGCTTGGAGGTGCAGAACACTGAAGCTTTCTTT. This codes for CASSLEVQNTEAFF.

J is TRBJ1-1 and V is TRBV25-1; D gene unclear. V shed 1 base and J shed 6 bases, with 12 bases lying between them. Germline CDR1 reads MGHDK; CDR2 reads SYGVNS. There are 14 residues in the CDR3. Here the CDR3 reads CASSEFGRSAEAFF. In nucleotides, the CDR3 is TGTGCCAGCAGTGAATTCGGCCGTAGCGCTGAAGCTTTCTTT.

This sequence joins TRBV5-8 and TRBJ1-5; unclear D gene. The CDR3 spans 16 residues. V was trimmed by 1 base and J by 0 bases, leaving 11 bases between them. Germline V gives CDR1 SGHTS, CDR2 YDEGEE. The CDR3 DNA is TGTGCCAGCAGCTTGAACGGGTTGTATAGCAATCAGCCCCAGCATTTT. This sequence encodes CASSLNGLYSNQPQHF.

The V gene is TRBV7-2, the J gene TRBJ2-5; D is unclear. The CDR3 length is 12 residues. Germline V CDR1 and CDR2: SGHTA, FQGNSA. V was clipped by 1 base and J by 5 bases, with 5 bases between them. CDR3 bases: TGTGCCAGCAGCTTAGTTAGTGAGACCCAGTACTTC. It translates to CASSLVSETQYF.

The V call is TRBV27, the J call TRBJ2-1, with D possibly TRBD2 on 5 matching bases. The CDR3 is made up of 13 amino acids. V was trimmed by 2 bases and J by 5 bases, leaving 7 bases between them. CDR1 is MNHEY, CDR2 SMNVEV, per germline (reference sequence). CDR3 sequence reads: CASSLVANNEQFF. CDR3 DNA: TGTGCCAGCAGTTTAGTAGCGAACAATGAGCAGTTCTTC.

The chain has TRBV9 and TRBJ1-2; D remains unclear. The CDR3 totals 18 residues. V was trimmed by 6 bases and J by 4 bases, leaving 28 bases between them. Germline-derived CDR1 and CDR2 are SGDLS and YYNGEE. The CDR3 protein is CASTINPGNHDKSYGYTF. CDR3 coding DNA: TGTGCCAGCACCATAAACCCGGGGAACCATGATAAGTCCTATGGCTACACCTTC. Looking up the rest from reference TRBV9 and TRBJ1-2 gives the full variable domain: DSGVTQTPKHLITATGQRVTLRCSPRSGDLSVYWYQQSLDQGLQFLIQYYNGEERAKGNILERFSAQQFPDLHSELNLSSLELGDSALYFCASTINPGNHDKSYGYTFGSGTRLTVV.

The rearrangement joins TRBV11-1 to TRBJ2-6; D is unresolved. Germline CDR1 reads SGHAT; CDR2 reads FQDESV (reference sequence). This CDR3 spans 14 amino acids. Trimming removed 1 base from V and 3 bases from J, with 4 bases in between. CDR3 in amino acids: CASSLDGGANVLTF. In DNA form, the CDR3 reads TGTGCCAGCAGCTTAGATGGTGGGGCCAACGTCCTGACTTTC.

The rearrangement uses TRBV19 and TRBJ2-7, with D unresolved. The CDR3 consists of 13 residues. With 3 bases removed from V and 3 bases from J, the gap between germline ends came to 9 bases. The V gene's germline CDR1 is LNHDA and CDR2 SQIVND (reference sequence). The CDR3 sequence is CASSIRRDYEQYF. The CDR3 DNA sequence: TGTGCCAGTAGTATTCGAAGAGACTACGAGCAGTACTTC. Complete variable domain (other parts from reference TRBV19 and TRBJ2-7): DGGITQSPKYLFRKEGQNVTLSCEQNLNHDAMYWYRQDPGQGLRLIYYSQIVNDFQKGDIAEGYSVSREKKESFPLTVTSAQKNPTAFYLCASSIRRDYEQYFGPGTRLTVT.

The V and J genes are TRBV7-6 and TRBJ1-5; D is uncertain. Trimming took off 1 base at V and 7 bases at J, with 8 bases between the two ends. Germline V lookup: CDR1 SGHVS, CDR2 FNYEAQ. The CDR3 consists of 13 residues. CDR3 in amino acids: CASSLGSGQPQHF. The CDR3 bases are TGTGCCAGCAGCTTAGGGTCGGGGCAGCCCCAGCATTTT.

The chain is built from TRBV10-3 and TRBJ2-5; TRBD1 might be the D (5 bases). The CDR3 has 13 amino acids. Germline loops: CDR1 ENHRY, CDR2 SYGVKD. V was trimmed by 10 bases and J by 2 bases, leaving 14 bases between them. In DNA form, the CDR3 reads TGTGCCAGCCACAACTGGACACAAGAGACCCAGTACTTC. Its translation: CASHNWTQETQYF.

The V call is TRBV19, the J call TRBJ2-7; D is ambiguous. This CDR3 is built from 14 residues. The V end lost 0 bases, the J end lost 4 bases, and 10 bases lay between the germline ends. Germline assignment: CDR1 LNHDA and CDR2 SQIVND (reference sequence). The CDR3 DNA reads as TGTGCCAGTAGTATAGATGGCTTTGCATACGAGCAGTACTTC. It yields the protein CASSIDGFAYEQYF.

CDR3 sequence reads: CASSYTGERHQPQHF. DNA of the CDR3: TGCGCCAGCAGCTATACAGGGGAAAGGCATCAGCCCCAGCATTTT. The chain carries TRBV5-1 and TRBJ1-5; 7 bases line up with TRBD1. The CDR3 sequence is 15 residues long. V lost 3 bases, J lost 5 bases, and 8 bases stayed unmatched. CDR1 and CDR2 (germline): SGHRS, YFSETQ.

The V call is TRBV6-5, the J call TRBJ2-1; D is uncertain. The CDR3 has 15 amino acids. V was pared by 2 bases and J by 3 bases, with 11 bases between. Germline CDR1 and CDR2: MNHEY and SVGAGI. Written as DNA, the CDR3 is TGTGCCAGCAGTTACGGCAAAGGGAACTACAATGAGCAGTTCTTC. Encoded protein: CASSYGKGNYNEQFF.

This clone was counted a single time. The chain has TRBV5-4 and TRBJ2-7; no definite D call. Germline CDR1 is SGHNT and CDR2 is YYREEE (reference sequence). The CDR3 has 13 amino acids. Trimming left V 1 base short and J 0 bases short, with 5 bases between. The CDR3 region is CASSLYSSYEQYF. The CDR3 DNA sequence: TGTGCCAGCAGCTTGTACAGCTCCTACGAGCAGTACTTC.

The chain links TRBV5-5 to TRBJ2-2; 8 nucleotides match TRBD1. This CDR3 has 14 amino acids. The J segment lost 3 bases and the V segment lost 5 bases, leaving 3 bases of the junction unmatched. In germline, CDR1 is SGHKS, CDR2 YYEKEE (reference sequence). For the CDR3, the DNA is TGTGCCAGCAGGTACAGGGGGGACACCGGGGAGCTGTTTTTT. It encodes CASRYRGDTGELFF. Full variable domain (outside the CDR3, taken from reference TRBV5-5 and TRBJ2-2): DAGVTQSPTHLIKTRGQQVTLRCSPISGHKSVSWYQQVLGQGPQFIFQYYEKEERGRGNFPDRFSARQFPNYSSELNVNALLLGDSALYLCASRYRGDTGELFFGEGSRLTVL.

This chain links TRBV28 with TRBJ1-1; no firm D call. The CDR3 is 14 residues long. The ends were cut back, 3 bases at V and 6 bases at J, with 14 bases in the middle. The germline CDR1 and CDR2 sequences are MDHEN and SYDVKM. The DNA for the CDR3 is TGTGCCAGCAGTTTGGCTGCCCTAGCCCCTGAAGCTTTCTTT. Protein sequence: CASSLAALAPEAFF.

The chain links TRBV2 to TRBJ2-2; perhaps TRBD1 as D (5 bases). Germline lookup yields CDR1 SNHLY and CDR2 FYNNEI. The CDR3 spans 14 residues. Trimming pared 6 bases from V and 3 bases from J, leaving 11 bases between. The CDR3, as DNA: TGTGCCAGCAGCGTAGACAGAGACACCGGGGAGCTGTTTTTT. Its translation is CASSVDRDTGELFF.

The chain uses TRBV7-9 and TRBJ2-1; no reliable D call. The CDR3 is 16 amino acids. Deletions cut 5 bases from V and 4 bases from J, with 18 bases between. From germline, CDR1 is SEHNR and CDR2 FQNEAQ (reference sequence). The CDR3 region has the DNA TGTGCCAGCAGCCCAGGCCGACACCCTCAATACAATGAGCAGTTCTTC. Its protein is CASSPGRHPQYNEQFF.

CDR3 residues: CASSLAPSSGNTIYF. CDR3 in DNA: TGTGCCAGCAGCTTAGCCCCAAGCTCTGGAAACACCATATATTTT. The genes are TRBV7-9 and TRBJ1-3; D unclear. V was pared by 0 bases and J by 0 bases, with 6 bases between. The CDR3 covers 15 residues. Germline values: CDR1 SEHNR, CDR2 FQNEAQ (reference sequence).

This clone was seen a few times. This chain links TRBV30 with TRBJ2-7; either TRBD1 or TRBD2 may supply D (5 bases each). The V gene's germline CDR1 is GTSNPN and CDR2 SVGIG (reference sequence). Trimming shortened V by 0 bases and J by 3 bases, and 9 bases separated the two germline ends. This CDR3 comprises 13 residues. This CDR3 reads CAWSVQEVYEQYF. The CDR3 DNA follows: TGTGCCTGGAGTGTACAGGAGGTCTACGAGCAGTACTTC. The complete variable domain, with remaining parts taken from reference TRBV30 and TRBJ2-7, reads SQTIHQWPATLVQPVGSPLSLECTVEGTSNPNLYWYRQAAGRGLQLLFYSVGIGQISSEVPQNLSASRPQDRQFILSSKKLLLSDSGFYLCAWSVQEVYEQYFGPGTRLTVT.

The CDR3 DNA follows: TGTGCCAGCAGCCCACAGGGGAAGGAGTTTAAGACCCAGTACTTC. It specifies CASSPQGKEFKTQYF. The chain uses TRBV6-6 and TRBJ2-5; 7 bases map to TRBD1. V lost 6 bases, J lost 6 bases, and 13 bases stayed unmatched. The CDR3 sequence is 15 residues long. Germline values: CDR1 MNHNY, CDR2 SVGAGI (reference sequence).

This sequence joins TRBV6-4 and TRBJ1-2, with D tentatively TRBD1 (5 bases). The CDR3 spans 13 residues. Trimming took 0 bases from V and 5 from J, leaving 7 bases between them. Germline V CDR1 and CDR2: MRHNA, SNTAGT. The CDR3 loop reads CASSDSSGYGYTF. The CDR3 nucleotides are TGTGCCAGCAGTGACTCGTCAGGGTATGGCTACACCTTC.

The chain employs TRBV14 and TRBJ2-1; 16 nucleotides match TRBD2. The CDR3 contains 19 residues. Germline CDR1 is SGHDN and CDR2 is FVKESK. Trimming at V came to 4 bases and at J to 4 bases, leaving 10 bases not matched to a gene. CDR3 nucleotide sequence: TGTGCCAGCAGCCCCGGGACTAGCGGGAGGGGGGTGAAATACAATGAGCAGTTCTTC. The encoded protein is CASSPGTSGRGVKYNEQFF.